The 6 T cell receptor beta chains listed next were all sequenced from one sample in a study of T-cell memory formation after mild COVID-19 (dated by TCRdb to 2020 to 2023). The library was built by means of 5' RACE. The run used an Illumina NovaSeq 6000. TCRdb's own reprocessing of the public reads used fastp at Q25 and MiXCR and kept productive beta chains. Rows merge per CDR3 protein into single entries with the most common DNA and genes. The sample records about 82,000 distinct CDR3 sequences, 10% to 15% of which are singletons. About a quarter of the sample rests with the top ten. Sequencing was performed on PBMCs or a T cell subset sorted from them (not recorded which). These receptors came from an adult woman who had mild COVID-19 (a few samples of this study predate the infection). The sample titles of this study are shuffled in the database, so cell type and time point are left out; the donor was told from shared clones.

This clonotype came up a few times. Here the CDR3 DNA reads TGTGCCAGCAGTGATTGGCAGATTAGCTCCTACAATGAGCAGTTCTTC. It specifies CASSDWQISSYNEQFF. The J gene is TRBJ2-1, the V gene TRBV25-1, with D hard to call. The length of the CDR3 is 16 residues. V shed 3 bases and J shed 0 bases, with 12 bases lying between them. Germline CDR1 is MGHDK and CDR2 is SYGVNS.

The rearrangement uses TRBV4-3 and TRBJ2-1; D uncertain. CDR3 length: 14 amino acids. Between the trimmed V and J ends, which lost 4 bases and 8 bases, there was a span of 15 bases. Germline V gene lookup returns CDR1 LGHNA and CDR2 YSLEER. The chain's CDR3 is CASSPEASQDEQFF. CDR3 nucleotides: TGCGCCAGCAGCCCTGAGGCTAGTCAAGATGAGCAGTTCTTC.

The CDR3 reads CASTDWTSGYEQYF. The DNA for the CDR3 is TGTGCCAGCACAGATTGGACTTCGGGCTACGAGCAGTACTTC. V is TRBV12-3 or TRBV12-4 and J is TRBJ2-7; TRBD2 is a possible D gene (5 bases). This CDR3 region has 14 residues. The V end was cut by 7 bases, the J end by 3 bases, with 16 bases between.

The genes are TRBV20-1 and TRBJ2-3; 12 nucleotides match TRBD2. The CDR3 covers 14 residues. V lost 1 base, J lost 4 bases, and 0 bases stayed unmatched. The germline CDR1 and CDR2 sequences are DFQATT and SNEGSKA (reference sequence). The CDR3 region is CSARASGRADTQYF. CDR3 DNA: TGCAGTGCTAGAGCTAGCGGGAGGGCAGATACGCAGTATTTT.

This clonotype has only a few counts. This chain connects TRBV5-6 to TRBJ2-7, with D uncertain. CDR1 SGHDT and CDR2 YYEEEE come from the germline V gene. Trimming took off 0 bases at V and 2 bases at J, with 18 bases between the two ends. This CDR3 spans 17 amino acids. CDR3 nucleotide sequence: TGTGCCAGCAGCTTGGCATTCGACACTCAAAGAACCTACGAGCAGTACTTC. It yields the protein CASSLAFDTQRTYEQYF.

This chain connects TRBV20-1 to TRBJ1-1; 7 nucleotides match TRBD1. Germline V CDR1 and CDR2: DFQATT, SNEGSKA (reference sequence). Losses at the gene ends were 6 bases for V and 11 bases for J; bases not matched to a gene: 12. The CDR3 spans 12 residues. This CDR3 is CSALGQVGWAFF. Here the CDR3 DNA reads TGCAGTGCCCTCGGACAGGTTGGGTGGGCTTTCTTT.